The rows below give T cell receptor beta chains drawn from one sample of a study of graft-versus-host responses after intestinal transplantation. The protocol was immunoSEQ multiplex PCR, while the TCRdb copy is restricted to in-frame clones and leaves out a portion. The data hold around 120,000 clones, with roughly 93% observed a single time. These receptors' antigens are unknown. The specimen was unstimulated CD4+ T cells sorted from spleen or lymph node cells, collected before intestinal transplant. The source of these receptors is a human donor who received an intestinal transplant. CDR3s include the opening cysteine and the closing phenylalanine or tryptophan. D genes are given only for firm matches. The size entry is marked missing in some rows and otherwise reads once, few, many or a size class.

>.|.|16|TRBV14|TRBJ2-1
CASSQMEGIGGNEQFF
TGTGCCAGCAGCCAAATGGAAGGGATAGGGGGGAATGAGCAGTTCTTC
>.|TRBD1|15|TRBV6-1|TRBJ2-7
CASSVDRGQTREQYF
TGTGCCAGCAGCGTCGACAGGGGGCAGACACGCGAGCAGTACTTC
>once|TRBD1|17|TRBV4-1|TRBJ1-1
CASSQGTGVRLNTEAFF
TGCGCCAGCAGCCAAGGGACAGGGGTAAGATTGAACACTGAAGCTTTCTTT
>.|.|13|TRBV15|TRBJ1-3
CATSREEGNTIYF
TGTGCCACCAGCAGAGAGGAGGGCAACACCATATATTTT
>once|TRBD1|14|TRBV5-4|TRBJ2-2
CASSLGQGTGELFF
TGTGCCAGCAGCTTAGGACAGGGAACAGGGGAGCTGTTTTTT
>.|.|14|TRBV4-1|TRBJ2-3
CASSQVTRTDTQYF
TGCGCCAGCAGCCAAGTTACTCGCACAGATACGCAGTATTTT
>.|TRBD1|15|TRBV11-2|TRBJ2-7
CASSLADRGSYEQYF
TGTGCCAGCAGCTTGGCGGACAGGGGCTCCTACGAGCAGTACTTC
>.|.|17|TRBV19|TRBJ2-6
CASSIQGKSSGANVLTF
TGTGCCAGTAGTATTCAGGGAAAAAGCTCTGGGGCCAACGTCCTGACTTTC
>once|.|15|TRBV6-5|TRBJ1-5
CASSYSTGSNQPQHF
TGTGCCAGCAGTTACTCCACAGGGAGCAATCAGCCCCAGCATTTT
>once|TRBD1|13|TRBV30|TRBJ1-5
CAWSSQGDRGPIF
TGTGCCTGGAGTTCTCAGGGGGACAGGGGGCCCATTTTT
>.|TRBD2|18|TRBV7-9|TRBJ2-1
CASSLATSGSVSYNEQFF
TGTGCCAGCAGCTTGGCGACTAGCGGGAGTGTCTCCTACAATGAGCAGTTCTTC
>.|.|13|TRBV7-9|TRBJ2-7
CASSGAGSYEQYF
TGTGCCAGCAGCGGGGCTGGATCCTACGAGCAGTACTTC
>.|.|11|TRBV20-1|TRBJ1-1
CSFLVNTEAFF
TGCAGTTTCCTGGTAAACACTGAAGCTTTCTTT
>.|.|15|TRBV4-2|TRBJ1-2
CASSQADSPGSGYTF
TGTGCCAGCAGCCAAGCGGACAGTCCGGGATCTGGCTACACCTTC
>.|.|17|TRBV30|TRBJ1-3
CAWSRGFQPYSGNTIYF
TGTGCCTGGAGTCGGGGTTTCCAACCCTACTCTGGAAACACCATATATTTT
>once|.|17|TRBV28|TRBJ1-5
CASRTGSREYSNQPQHF
TGTGCCAGCAGAACCGGGAGCCGAGAATATAGCAATCAGCCCCAGCATTTT
>.|TRBD1|14|TRBV11-2|TRBJ1-3
CASSLVEGGPAIYF
TGTGCCAGCAGCTTAGTCGAAGGGGGCCCGGCCATATATTTT
>.|.|13|TRBV19|TRBJ2-5
CASSRGYQETQYF
TGTGCCAGTAGTCGGGGGTACCAAGAGACCCAGTACTTC
>.|TRBD1|14|TRBV2|TRBJ2-2
CASRDRASTGELFF
TGTGCCAGTCGGGACAGGGCTTCAACCGGGGAGCTGTTTTTT
>.|.|14|TRBV14|TRBJ1-2
CASSQAERYYGYTF
TGTGCCAGCAGCCAAGCGGAGAGATACTATGGCTACACCTTC
>once|.|13|TRBV6-6|TRBJ1-5
CASSSYSNQPQHF
TGTGCCAGCAGCTCCTATAGCAATCAGCCCCAGCATTTT
>.|.|18|TRBV5-1|TRBJ2-7
CASSSDRGRLAGGSEQYF
TGCGCCAGCAGCTCTGACAGGGGGCGCCTAGCGGGAGGTAGCGAGCAGTACTTC
>.|.|10|TRBV6-5|TRBJ1-3
CASKGNTIYF
TGTGCCAGCAAAGGAAACACCATATATTTT
>few|TRBD2|15|TRBV6-4|TRBJ2-1
CASSLSGRAYNEQFF
TGTGCCAGCAGCCTTAGCGGGAGGGCGTACAATGAGCAGTTCTTC
>.|TRBD1|15|TRBV6-5|TRBJ2-2
CASSRTGPNTGELFF
TGTGCCAGCAGCAGGACAGGCCCGAACACCGGGGAGCTGTTTTTT
>.|TRBD2|17|TRBV5-1|TRBJ2-5
CASSPRLAGGPWETQYF
TGCGCCAGCAGCCCCAGACTAGCGGGAGGCCCCTGGGAGACCCAGTACTTC
>.|.|14|TRBV7-9|TRBJ1-5
CASSSDPTGKPQHF
TGTGCCAGCAGCTCCGACCCTACAGGGAAGCCCCAACATTTT
>.|TRBD1|14|TRBV28|TRBJ2-7
CASSLPGQVYEQYF
TGTGCCAGCAGTTTACCGGGACAGGTCTACGAGCAGTACTTC
>.|TRBD2|16|TRBV19|TRBJ2-1
CASSIGWLAARNEQFF
TGTGCCAGTAGTATAGGGTGGCTAGCGGCTCGCAATGAGCAGTTCTTC
>.|TRBD1|14|TRBV28|TRBJ1-2
CASQEGQGTYGYTF
TGTGCCAGCCAGGAGGGACAGGGGACCTATGGCTACACCTTC
>.|TRBD2|16|TRBV7-2|TRBJ2-7
CASSLVAGRLSYEQYF
TGTGCCAGCAGCTTAGTGGCCGGGAGGTTATCCTACGAGCAGTACTTC
>.|TRBD1|14|TRBV28|TRBJ1-2
CASRTTGTGGGYTF
TGTGCCAGCAGAACCACCGGGACAGGGGGAGGCTACACCTTC
>.|TRBD2|17|TRBV9|TRBJ2-7
CASSVVGTSGSLYEQYF
TGTGCCAGCAGCGTAGTCGGGACTAGCGGGAGTTTATACGAGCAGTACTTC
>.|.|11|TRBV19|TRBJ2-2
CASTTTGELFF
TGTGCCAGTACCACTACCGGGGAGCTGTTTTTT
>.|TRBD2|14|TRBV5-1|TRBJ2-7
CASSTSGRGYEQYF
TGCGCCAGCAGCACTAGCGGGAGGGGCTACGAGCAGTACTTC
>.|TRBD2|16|TRBV2|TRBJ2-3
CASRPGLAGAGDTQYF
TGTGCCAGCAGACCAGGACTAGCGGGAGCGGGGGATACGCAGTATTTT
>.|.|15|TRBV7-7|TRBJ2-1
CASSLDAGSYNEQFF
TGTGCTAGCAGCTTAGATGCGGGCTCCTACAATGAGCAGTTCTTC
>.|TRBD1|17|TRBV11-1|TRBJ2-3
CASSLVRGTGVTDTQYF
TGTGCCAGCAGCTTAGTCCGCGGGACAGGGGTAACAGATACGCAGTATTTT
>.|TRBD2|19|TRBV6-1|TRBJ2-7
CASSDAGTSGYSGLYEQYF
TGTGCCAGCAGTGACGCCGGGACTAGCGGGTATTCTGGGTTATACGAGCAGTACTTC
>.|.|14|TRBV9|TRBJ1-3
CASSPWGSGNTIYF
TGTGCCAGCAGCCCCTGGGGGTCTGGAAACACCATATATTTT
>once|TRBD1|13|TRBV30|TRBJ1-2
CAWSVHRDSGYTF
TGTGCCTGGAGTGTACATAGGGACAGTGGCTACACCTTC
>.|TRBD1|19|TRBV7-9|TRBJ2-5
CASSKVRGQATNPQETQYF
TGTGCCAGCAGCAAGGTACGGGGACAGGCAACTAATCCCCAAGAGACCCAGTACTTC
>.|TRBD1|13|TRBV6-5|TRBJ2-1
CASNRQGGHEQFF
TGTGCCAGCAACCGACAGGGGGGGCATGAGCAGTTCTTC
>.|.|13|TRBV25-1|TRBJ2-7
CASSESGVYEQYF
TGTGCCAGCAGTGAAAGCGGTGTATACGAGCAGTACTTC
>.|.|11|TRBV6-1|TRBJ1-5
CASILNQPQHF
TGTGCCAGCATCCTAAATCAGCCCCAGCATTTT
>.|TRBD1|14|TRBV6-6|TRBJ1-1
CASSLTGGRTEAFF
TGTGCCAGCAGCCTAACAGGGGGAAGGACTGAAGCTTTCTTT
>.|.|11|TRBV30|TRBJ1-3
CAWSPGNTIYF
TGTGCCTGGAGTCCTGGAAACACCATATATTTT
>.|.|17|TRBV7-9|TRBJ2-7
CASSLGDNRDIFYEQYF
TGTGCCAGCAGCTTAGGGGATAACCGGGACATCTTCTACGAGCAGTACTTC
>.|.|12|TRBV18|TRBJ2-3
CASSPGRDTQYF
TGTGCCAGCTCACCGGGACGGGATACGCAGTATTTT
>.|TRBD2|16|TRBV28|TRBJ2-1
CASSLGVAGGRNEQFF
TGTGCCAGCAGTTTAGGAGTAGCGGGAGGGCGGAATGAGCAGTTCTTC
>.|.|15|TRBV6-5|TRBJ2-5
CASSLGVGRSEEQYF
TGTGCCAGCAGTTTGGGGGTTGGCAGGTCGGAGGAGCAGTACTTC
>.|.|15|TRBV28|TRBJ1-4
CASTRWGTGDEKLFF
TGTGCCAGCACCCGATGGGGGACCGGGGATGAAAAACTGTTTTTT
>.|TRBD1|14|TRBV10-3|TRBJ1-6
CATQQGFYNSPLHF
TGTGCCACCCAACAGGGGTTCTATAATTCACCCCTCCACTTT
>.|TRBD1|16|TRBV4-1|TRBJ1-1
CASSHDRGTMNTEAFF
TGCGCCAGCAGCCACGACAGGGGCACCATGAACACTGAAGCTTTCTTT
>.|.|15|TRBV11-1|TRBJ2-5
CASSLDGSGGRTQYF
TGTGCCAGCAGCTTAGACGGAAGTGGCGGCCGAACCCAGTACTTC
>.|.|14|TRBV6-1|TRBJ1-5
CASKGGNAGQPQHF
TGTGCCAGCAAGGGCGGCAATGCCGGTCAGCCCCAGCATTTT
>.|.|13|TRBV11-2|TRBJ2-6
CAGGGSEANVLTF
TGTGCCGGAGGAGGGTCGGAGGCCAACGTCCTGACTTTC